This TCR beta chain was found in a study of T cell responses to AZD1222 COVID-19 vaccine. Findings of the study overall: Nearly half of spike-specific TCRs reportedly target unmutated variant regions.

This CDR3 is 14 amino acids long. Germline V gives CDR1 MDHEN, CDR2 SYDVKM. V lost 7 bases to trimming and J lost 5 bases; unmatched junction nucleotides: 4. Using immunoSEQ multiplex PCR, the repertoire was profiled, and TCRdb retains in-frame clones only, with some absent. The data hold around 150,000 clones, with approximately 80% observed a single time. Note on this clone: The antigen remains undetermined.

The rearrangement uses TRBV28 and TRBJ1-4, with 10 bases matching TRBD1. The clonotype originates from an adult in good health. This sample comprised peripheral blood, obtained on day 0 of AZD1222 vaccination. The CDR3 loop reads CASKTGGWNEKLFF. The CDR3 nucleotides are TGTGCCAGCAAGACAGGGGGCTGGAATGAAAAACTGTTTTTT.